What follows is one TCR beta chain and its context. Its antigen is unknown. Nothing much larger sits one base from this clone, and base qualities are not available. The time point label, as the study defines it: baseline, week 1 (first vaccination visit). The treatment or condition label here, explained by the study, means: pre-vaccination baseline after standard-of-care therapy. The donors had newly diagnosed IDH1-mutant astrocytomas of WHO grade 3 or 4 that showed loss of nuclear ATRX. The samples were drawn from NOA16, a multicentre, single-arm, open-label phase I trial in Germany that tested a mutant IDH1 peptide vaccine in humans for the first time. Blood drawn at visit V03 was used as the baseline sample for immunogenicity testing. The DNeasy Blood and Tissue Kit was used to extract genomic DNA from EDTA blood for TCRB sequencing. These data come from a study of a mutant IDH1 vaccine in newly diagnosed glioma (dated by TCRdb to the early 2020s). Turning to the overall study: Of the approximately 32 treated patients, 62.5% were male and about 40% were female, and the mean age was approximately 37 years. Longitudinal TCRB deep sequencing was done for 25 to 30 treated patients, wherever samples were available for exploratory analyses. Six visits were used for peripheral blood collection: V03 (baseline), V05, V07, V10, V12 and V13. Prior to enrollment, standard therapy consisting of radiotherapy alone, temozolomide alone, or radiochemotherapy with temozolomide had been administered to patients, with the combination being received by most patients. General findings and caveats noted by the study authors: Immune responses induced by the vaccine were seen in roughly 92% of patients across multiple MHC alleles. Pseudoprogression seemed to be unrelated to changes in the top peripheral T cell clonotypes found by TCRB sequencing. Selection of PBMC samples for TCRB deep sequencing was based on availability. The authors noted that analyses of patient blood samples could not be reproduced because of sample limitations.

The library was prepared using the immunoSEQ multiplex PCR assay. Rearranged TCR beta chain sequences were amplified with the hsTCRB Kit following the manufacturer's protocol. Sequencing of TCRB libraries was carried out on an Illumina MiSeq. Concerning the study's data processing: The kit vendor's proprietary platform handled demultiplexing, trimming and gene mapping. Here the immuneACCESS table is served through TCRdb, limited to in-frame sequences with V and J called. Missing clones are a known gap in these copies; in checked studies unresolved V genes cover under half, and the rest lacks a known reason. V and J calls plus clone size are reproduced from that table; the DNA served to infer D and trimming. The sample table contains tens of thousands of clones; only one count was recorded for 93% of them. The ten most abundant clones make up about 1.2% of the sample. The material was PBMCs, obtained from a glioma patient treated with radiotherapy, temozolomide or both. The source of this sequence is a man in his forties with glioma.

This receptor has the CDR3 CASRPGGGTDTQYF. The nucleotide sequence is TGTGCCAGCAGGCCGGGGGGCGGGACAGATACGCAGTATTTT. The chain uses TRBV7-2 and TRBJ2-3, with TRBD2 perhaps the D gene, on 7 matching bases. The CDR3, from cysteine to phenylalanine, totals 14 residues. The CDR3 DNA has 42 bases and is translated from base 1. As encoded in the germline V gene, CDR1 is SGHTA while CDR2 is FQGNSA. The junction carries 13 bases between V and J, which are trimmed by 6 bases and 3 bases respectively.